The rows below give T cell receptor beta chains drawn from one sample of a study of CD8 T cells in Susac syndrome. TCRdb ran MiXCR on the immunoSEQ multiplex PCR reads and lists one entry per CDR3 protein. The data hold 200,000 to 300,000 distinct CDR3 sequences, with almost 97% observed a single time. The material sequenced was CD4+ T cells from PBMCs. These receptors were collected from a human donor with Susac syndrome. CDR3s include the opening cysteine and the closing phenylalanine or tryptophan. Fields, in order: J gene, clone size, V gene, D gene, CDR3 DNA, CDR3 protein. D genes are given only for firm matches. Some rows have no size entry. The others give once, few or many, or a class for an expanded clone.

TRBJ1-1,.,TRBV30,.,TGTGCCTGGAGTGTAGGCCCGAGCGCTGAAGCTTTCTTT,CAWSVGPSAEAFF
TRBJ2-1,.,TRBV29-1,.,TGCAGCCACGCTCACGAAGGATACAATGAGCAGTTCTTC,CSHAHEGYNEQFF
TRBJ2-1,.,TRBV7-2,.,TGTGCCAGCAGCCACGCAACGGGAGTTTGGAATGAGCAGTTCTTC,CASSHATGVWNEQFF
TRBJ2-2,.,TRBV29-1,.,TGCAGCGTTCGGAGGGAGGAGAACACCGGGGAGCTGTTTTTT,CSVRREENTGELFF
TRBJ2-7,.,TRBV29-1,TRBD1,TGCAGCGTTGGAAAGCAGGGGGTAGAAGAGCAGTACTTC,CSVGKQGVEEQYF
TRBJ2-4,once,TRBV29-1,.,TGCAGCGTTGACGCTGCCCAGACGGGTTCGGACATTCAGTACTTC,CSVDAAQTGSDIQYF
TRBJ2-3,.,TRBV3-1,.,TGTGCCAGCCTCTCGGGAGGCACAGATACGCAGTATTTT,CASLSGGTDTQYF
TRBJ1-2,once,TRBV12-3/TRBV12-4,.,TGTGCCAGCAGTCGCAGGGCCTATGGCTACACCTTC,CASSRRAYGYTF
TRBJ1-5,.,TRBV20-1,.,TGCAGTGCTAGAGCGGCCGGGTCGCAGCCCCAGCATTTT,CSARAAGSQPQHF
TRBJ1-1,.,TRBV30,.,TGTGCCTGGAGCCTAATCGGGAACACTGAAGCTTTCTTT,CAWSLIGNTEAFF
TRBJ2-1,.,TRBV7-9,TRBD2,TGTGCCAGCAGCCGCGTCGGCGGGAGCTCCTACAATGAGCAGTTCTTC,CASSRVGGSSYNEQFF
TRBJ2-3,.,TRBV24-1,.,TGTGCCACCAGTGACTACAGGGATACGCAGTATTTT,CATSDYRDTQYF
TRBJ1-4,.,TRBV5-1,.,TGCGCCAGCAGCTTCCGGGATCCTAATGAAAAACTGTTTTTT,CASSFRDPNEKLFF
TRBJ2-4,.,TRBV7-9,TRBD2,TGTGCCAGCAGCCCTGGCGGGGGTAGCGGTCAAAACATTCAGTACTTC,CASSPGGGSGQNIQYF
TRBJ2-6,.,TRBV12-3/TRBV12-4,.,TGTGCCAGCAGCCCAGGCCGGGCGGATCTCTGGGCCAACGTCCTGACTTTC,CASSPGRADLWANVLTF
TRBJ2-1,.,TRBV12-5,TRBD2,TGTGCTAGTGGTTTGGTAATAGCGGGAGCTAATGAGCAGTTCTTC,CASGLVIAGANEQFF
TRBJ2-3,.,TRBV9,.,TGTGCCAGCAGCGTAGCCAGACTACGAGGAGATACGCAGTATTTT,CASSVARLRGDTQYF
TRBJ1-2,.,TRBV30,.,TGTGCCTGGAACCAGGGGATTAGCTATGGCTACACCTTC,CAWNQGISYGYTF
TRBJ2-7,.,TRBV20-1,.,TGCAGTGCTAGGGGCACGAGGGGCATCTCCTACGAGCAGTACTTC,CSARGTRGISYEQYF
TRBJ2-3,.,TRBV4-2,.,TGTGCCAGCAGCCAGGGGGCTAGCGGAGGCCGCACAGATACGCAGTATTTT,CASSQGASGGRTDTQYF
TRBJ2-7,.,TRBV4-1,TRBD2,TGCGCCAGCAGCCAGGCCCTAGCGGGAGATCGATGGTACGAGCAGTACTTC,CASSQALAGDRWYEQYF
TRBJ2-1,.,TRBV5-4,TRBD2,TGTGCCAGCAGCTTCGTTAGCGGGGGTTACAATGAGCAGTTCTTC,CASSFVSGGYNEQFF
TRBJ2-5,.,TRBV10-1,TRBD1,TGCGCCAGCCAGTCGGGACAGGGGGTTTCCGAGACCCAGTACTTC,CASQSGQGVSETQYF
TRBJ2-5,.,TRBV4-1,TRBD1,TGCGCCAGCAGCCAAGACCCGGGACAGGGGGCTCGAGAGACCCAGTACTTC,CASSQDPGQGARETQYF